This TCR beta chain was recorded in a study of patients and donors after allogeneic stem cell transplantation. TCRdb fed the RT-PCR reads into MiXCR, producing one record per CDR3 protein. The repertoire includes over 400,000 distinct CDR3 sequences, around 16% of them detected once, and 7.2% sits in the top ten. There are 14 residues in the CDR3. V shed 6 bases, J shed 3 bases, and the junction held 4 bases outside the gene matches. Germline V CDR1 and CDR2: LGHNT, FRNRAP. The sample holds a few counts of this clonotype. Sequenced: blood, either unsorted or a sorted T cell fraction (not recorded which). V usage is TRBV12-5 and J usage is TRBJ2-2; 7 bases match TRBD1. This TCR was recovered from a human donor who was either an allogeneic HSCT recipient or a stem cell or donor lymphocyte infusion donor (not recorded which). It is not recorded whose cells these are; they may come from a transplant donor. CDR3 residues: CASGITGDTGELFF. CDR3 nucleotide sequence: TGTGCTAGTGGGATCACAGGGGACACCGGGGAGCTGTTTTTT.